This TCR beta chain was sequenced for a study of cytomegalovirus exposure and HLA in healthy donors. Turning to this clone: As yet, its antigen is unknown.

General study points: Among TCR beta chains, those listed as cytomegalovirus-associated numbered around 160. Association of approximately 16,000 TCR beta sequences with HLA alleles was found at 0.05 false discovery rate in a later analysis. Follow-up analysis seemed to connect common viral pathogens with several of the most significant clusters identified.

This CDR3 is built from 17 residues. Germline CDR1 reads MGHRA; CDR2 reads YSYEKL. V lost 4 bases to trimming and J lost 3 bases; unmatched junction nucleotides: 4. The PCR used 60 Vbeta and 13 Jbeta primers. TCRdb keeps only in-frame clones here, not all; method: immunoSEQ multiplex PCR. This sample's clone table lists about 170,000 clones. Each donor was nominally healthy when sampled (though unrecorded immune exposures were likely). V and J are TRBV4-1 and TRBJ2-6, with TRBD1 matching over 12 bases. The origin of this receptor is a woman aged 60 to 75 in good health and CMV-seronegative. What was sequenced was PBMCs. CDR3 sequence reads: CASSRGQGAFGANVLTF. The CDR3 DNA reads as TGCGCCAGCAGCCGGGGACAGGGGGCGTTTGGGGCCAACGTCCTGACTTTC.